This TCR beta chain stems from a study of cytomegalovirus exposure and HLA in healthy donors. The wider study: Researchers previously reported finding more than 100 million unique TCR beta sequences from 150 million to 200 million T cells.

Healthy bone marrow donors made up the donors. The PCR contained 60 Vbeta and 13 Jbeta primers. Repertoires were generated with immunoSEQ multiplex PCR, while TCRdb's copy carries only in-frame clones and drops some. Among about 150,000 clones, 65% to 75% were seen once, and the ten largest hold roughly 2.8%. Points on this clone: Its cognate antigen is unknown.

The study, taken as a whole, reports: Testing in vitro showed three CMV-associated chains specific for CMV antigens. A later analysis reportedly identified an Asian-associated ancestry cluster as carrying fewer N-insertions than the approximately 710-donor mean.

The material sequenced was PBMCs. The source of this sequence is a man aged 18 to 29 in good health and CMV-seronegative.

The CDR3 coding sequence is TGTGCCTGGAGTGGGAGTCTCGTCTATGGCTACACCTTC. The encoded protein is CAWSGSLVYGYTF. The rearrangement uses TRBV30 and TRBJ1-2; D not resolved. CDR1 and CDR2 (germline): GTSNPN, SVGIG (reference sequence). V lost 1 base to trimming and J lost 4 bases, with 10 bases between them. The CDR3 loop spans 13 amino acids.